The present T cell receptor (beta chain) was sequenced within a study of a mutant IDH1 vaccine in newly diagnosed glioma. Background on the study: Previous care, which was radiotherapy, temozolomide, or both, most often involved both. General observations from the study: Pseudoprogression appeared unlinked to shifts in leading peripheral T cell clonotypes. Vaccination induced immune responses in around 93% of patients.

V was cut by 0 bases and J by 0 bases, with 10 bases left in between. CDR1 and CDR2 (germline): SGHRS, YFSETQ. The CDR3 is 16 residues long. Some clones are missing from TCRdb's copy, which holds only in-frame ones; the method was immunoSEQ multiplex PCR. The table has about 66,000 clones, 80% to 90% seen once; the top ten hold around 2.9%. Time point here: baseline, week 1 (first vaccination visit). Treatment described: pre-vaccination baseline after standard-of-care therapy. New WHO grade 3 or 4 astrocytomas that were IDH1-mutant and ATRX-lost had been found in donors. With respect to this clone: Its antigen is currently unknown.

The chain couples TRBV5-1 to TRBJ2-4; D is ambiguous. The specimen was PBMCs, collected from a glioma patient treated with radiotherapy, temozolomide or both. The receptor was derived from a man aged 30 to 45 with glioma. The CDR3 loop is CASSLETRLAKNIQYF. CDR3 nucleotide sequence: TGCGCCAGCAGCTTGGAAACAAGGTTAGCCAAAAACATTCAGTACTTC.